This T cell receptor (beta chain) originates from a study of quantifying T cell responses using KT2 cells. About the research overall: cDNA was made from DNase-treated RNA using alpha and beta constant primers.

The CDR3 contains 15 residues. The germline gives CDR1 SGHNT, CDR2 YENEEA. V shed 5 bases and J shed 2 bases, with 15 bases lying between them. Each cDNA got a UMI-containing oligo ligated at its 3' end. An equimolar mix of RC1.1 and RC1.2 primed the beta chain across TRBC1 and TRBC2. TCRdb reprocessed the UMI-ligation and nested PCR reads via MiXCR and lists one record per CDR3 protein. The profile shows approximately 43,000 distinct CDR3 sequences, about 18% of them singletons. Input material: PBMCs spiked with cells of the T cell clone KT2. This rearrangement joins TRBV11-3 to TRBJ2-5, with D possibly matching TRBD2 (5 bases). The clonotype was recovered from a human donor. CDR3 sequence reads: CASSPGIATQETQYF. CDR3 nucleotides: TGTGCCAGCAGCCCCGGGATTGCGACTCAAGAGACCCAGTACTTC.